This T cell receptor beta chain is drawn from a study of T-cell reconstitution after alpha-beta-depleted transplantation in children. Study-wide results and limits: Reportedly, alpha-beta T cells present about two months post-transplant originated from several hundred expanded clones of graft origin. Most T-cell counts and diversity one year after the transplant came from T cells that were newly produced. In some patients, recipient T cells and intrathymic progenitors surviving conditioning explained high day-60 diversity.

This clonotype has a count of ten or more. Its specificity is not known. The library targeted TCRbeta and was prepared with unique molecular identifiers. TCRdb itself ran the PCR reads through MiXCR, one entry per CDR3 protein. In the table there are hundreds of thousands of distinct CDR3 sequences, around 13% of which are singletons. The J segment lost 3 bases and the V segment lost 6 bases, leaving 8 bases of the junction unmatched. Per the germline V gene, CDR1 is MDHEN and CDR2 is SYDVKM. CDR3 length: 16 residues. The V and J genes are TRBV28 and TRBJ2-2, with 9 bases matching TRBD1. The TCR was taken from a girl aged 2 to 10 with congenital amegakaryocytic thrombocytopenia, due to receive a stem cell transplant. The source was PBMCs, collected before TCRalphabeta/CD19-depleted stem cell transplant. This chain's CDR3 is CASSSPGTGHTGELFF. Written as DNA, the CDR3 is TGTGCCAGCAGCTCGCCCGGGACAGGGCACACCGGGGAGCTGTTTTTT. The variable domain in full, with the rest retrieved from reference TRBV28 and TRBJ2-2, is DVKVTQSSRYLVKRTGEKVFLECVQDMDHENMFWYRQDPGLGLRLIYFSYDVKMKEKGDIPEGYSVSREKKERFSLILESASTNQTSMYLCASSSPGTGHTGELFFGEGSRLTVL.